This T cell receptor beta chain was found in a study of CDR3 diversity in severe acne. TCRdb re-analysed the PCR reads in MiXCR, keeping a single row per CDR3 protein. The data contain more than 85,000 distinct CDR3 sequences, around half of them singletons. The sequencing sample was made of blood. This TCR came from a male donor in good health, serving as a control.

CDR3 nucleotide sequence: TGCAGTGCTAGAGACTCCGCGAGGGAGACCCAGTACTTC. Its translation is CSARDSARETQYF. The chain couples TRBV20-1 to TRBJ2-5, with D uncertain. The CDR3 is 13 amino acids. Per the germline V gene, CDR1 is DFQATT and CDR2 is SNEGSKA (reference sequence). The ends were cut back, 0 bases at V and 5 bases at J, with 10 bases in the middle.